The 14 T cell receptor beta chains in this list originate from one sample, sequenced in a study of T cell responses to AZD1222 COVID-19 vaccine. Data came from immunoSEQ multiplex PCR; TCRdb stores just in-frame clones and leaves some out. The sample lists about 150,000 clones; roughly 85% were seen once. The specimen comprised peripheral blood, sampled 28 days after the second AZD1222 dose. The receptors originated from an adult who received the AZD1222 COVID-19 vaccine.

This sequence joins TRBV20-1 and TRBJ1-4; D not resolved. Trimming took off 3 bases at V and 5 bases at J, with 7 bases between the two ends. Germline values: CDR1 DFQATT, CDR2 SNEGSKA (reference sequence). This CDR3 has 12 amino acids. The CDR3 protein is CSASAGNEKLFF. The CDR3, as DNA: TGCAGTGCTAGTGCCGGGAATGAAAAACTGTTTTTT.

V gene TRBV18 combines with J gene TRBJ2-3; 7 nucleotides match TRBD1. CDR1 and CDR2 from the germline V gene are KGHSH and LQKENI. J lost 0 bases, V lost 3 bases, and 6 bases had no gene match. The CDR3 is made up of 16 amino acids. The CDR3 region is CASSPSPGQSTDTQYF. In nucleotides, the CDR3 is TGTGCCAGCTCACCTTCCCCGGGACAGAGCACAGATACGCAGTATTTT.

Concerning this clone itself: This CDR3 is also generated by other DNA sequences in the sample. This rearrangement joins TRBV29-1 to TRBJ2-7; D unresolved. Germline lookup yields CDR1 SQVTM and CDR2 ANQGSEA. CDR3 length equals 12 residues. V shed 4 bases and J shed 4 bases, with 11 bases lying between them. Here the CDR3 DNA reads TGCAGCGTTGGTCAGAACCCTTACGAGCAGTACTTC. It encodes CSVGQNPYEQYF.

The gene calls are TRBV6-1 and TRBJ2-1, with 9 bases aligning to TRBD2. J lost 5 bases, V lost 5 bases, and 7 bases had no gene match. The CDR3 is 15 residues long. The germline V gene has CDR1 MNHNS and CDR2 SASEGT. The CDR3 protein is CASSTTSGFNNEQFF. The CDR3 bases are TGTGCCAGCAGTACTACTAGCGGGTTTAACAATGAGCAGTTCTTC.

This chain joins TRBV4-1 and TRBJ1-3, with 10 bases aligning to TRBD1. Looked up from germline, CDR1 is MGHRA and CDR2 is YSYEKL. V lost 2 bases, J lost 0 bases, and 10 bases stayed unmatched. This CDR3 region has 19 residues. Here the CDR3 reads CASSQSPGQGLYSGNTIYF. The CDR3 DNA sequence: TGCGCCAGCAGCCAATCTCCGGGACAGGGGTTATACTCTGGAAACACCATATATTTT.

The V and J genes are TRBV6-5 and TRBJ1-3; perhaps TRBD1 as D (6 bases). Trimming cost V 6 bases and J 3 bases, with 12 bases left between them. Germline lookup yields CDR1 MNHEY and CDR2 SVGAGI. CDR3 length equals 14 residues. CDR3 protein: CASRGPGDGNTIYF. The CDR3 DNA follows: TGTGCCAGCAGGGGTCCAGGGGATGGAAACACCATATATTTT.

The gene calls are TRBV9 and TRBJ1-1, with D possibly being TRBD1 (6 bases). Germline CDR1 is SGDLS and CDR2 is YYNGEE. The CDR3 contains 16 residues. Trimming took 3 bases from V and 3 from J, leaving 18 bases between them. CDR3 bases: TGTGCCAGCAGCGCCTCGGGCGGGGGGCTGGACACTGAAGCTTTCTTT. Translation: CASSASGGGLDTEAFF.

The chain is built from TRBV4-1 and TRBJ1-1, with D possibly being TRBD1 (5 bases). The CDR3 covers 14 residues. Trimming took off 1 base at V and 1 base at J, with 7 bases between the two ends. CDR1 is MGHRA and CDR2 is YSYEKL in the germline V gene. The CDR3 DNA reads TGCGCCAGCAGCCAAGGACAGAAGAACACTGAAGCTTTCTTT. Translation: CASSQGQKNTEAFF.

The chain employs TRBV27 and TRBJ1-2; D unresolved. Germline V lookup: CDR1 MNHEY, CDR2 SMNVEV (reference sequence). V lost 6 bases, J lost 4 bases, and 12 bases lay in between. The CDR3 length is 13 residues. Here the CDR3 DNA reads TGTGCCAGCAGCCCCCTACACCTCTATGGCTACACCTTC. It specifies CASSPLHLYGYTF.

On this clone itself: A read error is likely, as this CDR3 ends without the conserved phenylalanine or tryptophan. The DNA is omitted, as the CDR3 cannot be located on it reliably, and the CDR3 follows TCRdb's listing. The genes are TRBV5-5 and TRBJ1-1; TRBD1, the table's D call, lacks a check against the DNA. The length of the CDR3 is 15 amino acids, counting both ends. Germline values: CDR1 SGHKS, CDR2 YYEKEE (reference sequence). CDR3 residues: CASSLAPGAGGPFLD.

J is TRBJ1-3 and V is TRBV5-6; the D is unclear. In germline, CDR1 is SGHDT, CDR2 YYEEEE. This CDR3 contains 15 residues. V gave up 0 bases and J gave up 0 bases, with 7 bases separating them. The CDR3 spells CASSLGLSSGNTIYF. CDR3 nucleotides: TGTGCCAGCAGCTTGGGGCTGAGCTCTGGAAACACCATATATTTT.

The gene calls are TRBV5-1 and TRBJ1-2; the D is unclear. CDR1 is SGHRS and CDR2 is YFSETQ in the germline V gene. CDR3 size: 12 residues. With 1 base removed from V and 8 bases from J, the gap between germline ends came to 9 bases. The CDR3 protein is CASSLTLDGYTF. CDR3 sequence (DNA): TGCGCCAGCAGCTTGACGTTGGACGGCTACACCTTC.

There are many counts of this clone. The V call is TRBV6-1, the J call TRBJ1-1, with D tentatively TRBD1 (5 bases). V gave up 3 bases and J gave up 3 bases, with 17 bases separating them. CDR1 is MNHNS, CDR2 SASEGT, per germline. CDR3 length equals 16 residues. The CDR3 loop reads CASSDTLYRDDTEAFF. The CDR3 DNA reads TGTGCCAGCAGTGATACTCTCTACCGGGACGACACTGAAGCTTTCTTT.

This chain uses TRBV4-2 with TRBJ1-2; 10 positions agree with TRBD1. The germline CDR1 and CDR2 sequences are LGHNA and YNFKEQ. The V gene end was trimmed by 2 bases and the J gene end by 6 bases; junction bases not matched to a gene: 18. The CDR3 is 19 residues long. CDR3 nucleotide sequence: TGTGCCAGCAGCCAATCGATGCCTTTCCGGGACAGGGGAATCCATGGCTACACCTTC. Encoded protein: CASSQSMPFRDRGIHGYTF.